This T cell receptor beta chain emerged from a study of shared clonotypes between healthy human individuals. About the research overall: Those who served as donors were two women and a few men between the ages of 18 and 49. The study, taken as a whole, reports: Though the depth was large, rarefaction showed that sorted-subset sequencing was incomplete.

To note about this clone: Its antigen is undetermined. The sample contains more than one DNA sequence encoding this CDR3.

Terminally differentiated effector memory CD45RA+ cells were left out of the naive CD8 fraction, which was CD45RO-negative and positively selected for CCR7. Donors were healthy HIV-negative adults without recently reported acute infections or vaccinations. The donor cohort consisted entirely of Caucasian adults residing in Nashville, Tennessee. Germline V CDR1 and CDR2: MDHEN, SYDVKM. V was cut by 5 bases and J by 5 bases, with 9 bases left in between. This CDR3 has 13 amino acids. Profiling relied on immunoSEQ multiplex PCR, and the TCRdb table lists in-frame clones only, not all of them. This sample has over 2 million clones, with about 95% found just once.

The receptor was isolated from a man aged 18 to 29 in good health. Sequenced sample: naive CD8+ T cells sorted from blood. The chain recombines TRBV28 with TRBJ2-2, with D possibly TRBD1 on 6 matching bases. Here the CDR3 reads CASSLRGTGELFF. The CDR3 DNA sequence: TGTGCCAGCAGTCTCAGGGGAACCGGGGAGCTGTTTTTT.